This T cell receptor (beta chain) was documented in a study of blood T cell repertoires in COVID-19 (dated by TCRdb to 2019 to 2021). With regard to the full study: Collaborator samples came from the United States, Italy and Spain and covered acute and convalescent phases of COVID-19. The sample metadata nearly always contained a de-identified subject ID, COVID-19 status, age in years and sex. HLA class I and class II types, where available, came from metadata supplied by the sample provider rather than from assay-based typing. The samples were drawn from two sources: the first 160 participants of the ongoing ImmuneRACE study, and over 950 subjects contributed by 6 global collaborators. The repertoires were released in a freely available public database intended as a resource for research on the immune response to SARS-CoV-2. The dataset comprised deeply sampled blood TCRbeta repertoires from subjects exposed to, actively infected with, or recovered from COVID-19. The material from the prospective study consisted of cDNA or gDNA derived from T cells, B-cell-depleted T cells, or PBMCs.

Germline trimming: 0 bases from V, 3 bases from J; junction bases outside gene matches: 4. Per the germline V gene (reference sequence), GTSNPN is the CDR1 and SVGIG is the CDR2. The CDR3 spans 14 residues, from the cysteine through the phenylalanine. The kept DNA is CDR3 alone, 42 bases in frame from the first base. TCRbeta CDR3 regions were amplified from genomic DNA by means of the immunoSEQ Assay, a bias-controlled multiplex PCR. The study's processing was this. The number of nucleated cells in each sample was estimated from the amplification of reference gene primers within the assay. To quantify the absolute abundance of each unique TCRbeta CDR3 rearrangement, sequence reads were collapsed and filtered. For each sample, productive Simpson clonality was calculated as the square root of Simpson's diversity index over productive rearrangements. Not all clones reach the TCRdb copy of this immuneACCESS table, which keeps in-frame sequences only. Checked studies attribute under half of the gap to unresolved V genes and leave the rest unexplained. The V and J calls and clone size are taken from that table; D and trimming were inferred from the DNA. This sample has 200,000 to 250,000 clones in its table, and 70% to 90% of those were observed once. The ten most abundant clones make up approximately 1.5% of the sample.

Broad study findings and their caveats: Clinical and demographic metadata were provided uncurated, with the amount varying by source and participant.

Each collaborating institution followed its own protocols to collect whole blood in K2EDTA tubes. For TCRbeta analysis, collaborators shipped samples as frozen whole blood, isolated PBMCs, or DNA extracted from either of those sample types. Note on this clone: Its antigen is not yet known. No clone much larger than this one lies a single base away; base qualities are absent.

This receptor was identified in a young man with active or convalescent COVID-19. Recombination joined TRBV30 with TRBJ2-7; TRBD2 lines up with 8 middle nucleotides. The specimen was peripheral blood. This receptor carries the CDR3 CAWSVREGFYEQYF. DNA sequence: TGTGCCTGGAGTGTACGGGAGGGCTTCTACGAGCAGTACTTC.